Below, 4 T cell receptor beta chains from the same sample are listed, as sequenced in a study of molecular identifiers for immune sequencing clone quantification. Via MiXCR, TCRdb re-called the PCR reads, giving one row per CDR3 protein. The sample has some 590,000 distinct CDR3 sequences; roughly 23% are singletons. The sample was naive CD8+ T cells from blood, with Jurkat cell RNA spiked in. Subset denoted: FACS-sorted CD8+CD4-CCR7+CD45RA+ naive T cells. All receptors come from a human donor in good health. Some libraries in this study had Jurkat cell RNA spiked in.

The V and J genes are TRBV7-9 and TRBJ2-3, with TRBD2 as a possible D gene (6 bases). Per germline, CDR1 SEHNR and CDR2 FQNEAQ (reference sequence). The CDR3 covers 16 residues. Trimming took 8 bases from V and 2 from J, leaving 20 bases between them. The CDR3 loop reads CASRSRLEAPTDTQYF. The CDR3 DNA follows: TGTGCCAGCCGCTCTAGACTAGAAGCGCCCACAGATACGCAGTATTTT.

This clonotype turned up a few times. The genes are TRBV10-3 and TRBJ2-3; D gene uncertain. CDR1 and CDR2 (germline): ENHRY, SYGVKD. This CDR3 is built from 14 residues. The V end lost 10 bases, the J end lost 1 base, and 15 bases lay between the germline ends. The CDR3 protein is CATVSGVGTDTQYF. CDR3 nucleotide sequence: TGTGCCACCGTAAGTGGCGTTGGCACAGATACGCAGTATTTT.

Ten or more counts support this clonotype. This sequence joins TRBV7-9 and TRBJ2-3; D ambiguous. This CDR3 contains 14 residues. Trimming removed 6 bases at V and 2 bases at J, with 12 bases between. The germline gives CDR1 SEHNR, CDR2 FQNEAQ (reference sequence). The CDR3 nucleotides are TGTGCCAGCAGGCCCCCCACCAACACAGATACGCAGTATTTT. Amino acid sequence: CASRPPTNTDTQYF.

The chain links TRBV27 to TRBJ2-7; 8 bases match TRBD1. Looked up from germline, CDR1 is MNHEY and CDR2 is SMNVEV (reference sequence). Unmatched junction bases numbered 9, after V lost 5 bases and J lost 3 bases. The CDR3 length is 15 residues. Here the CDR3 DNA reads TGTGCCAGCAGTCCTGCCGGGACAGGATTCTACGAGCAGTACTTC. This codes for CASSPAGTGFYEQYF.